This TCR beta chain was observed in a study of blood T cell repertoires in COVID-19. Across the whole study: Samples came from the United States, Italy and Spain, spanning acute and convalescent COVID-19.

Under the authors' procedure: Counts of nucleated cells, estimated from reference gene primer amplification, were obtained. Assay used: immunoSEQ multiplex PCR; TCRdb lists only in-frame clones, some missing. Clone size and the V and J calls come from that table; the DNA yielded D and trimming. The sample holds 65,000 to 90,000 clones; more than 75% are singletons and the top ten take over 9.5%. CDR3 length: 15 amino acids. The germline V gene encodes CDR1 SGHKS and CDR2 YYEKEE (reference sequence). The junction had 7 bases not matched to a gene; V was cut back by 2 bases and J by 5 bases. The sequenced sample was peripheral blood. V gene TRBV5-5 combines with J gene TRBJ2-1; TRBD1 aligns across 7 bases. The receptor's source is a man in his sixties with acute or convalescent COVID-19. The CDR3 protein is CASSFPGQLDNEQFF. As DNA, the CDR3 is TGTGCCAGCAGCTTCCCGGGACAGCTAGACAATGAGCAGTTCTTC.